This T cell receptor beta chain was found in a study of cytomegalovirus exposure and HLA in healthy donors. Overall study findings and caveats: A later analysis reportedly identified an Asian-associated ancestry cluster as carrying fewer N-insertions than the approximately 670-donor mean.

Germline V gives CDR1 SGDLS, CDR2 YYNGEE. The V gene end was trimmed by 1 base and the J gene end by 6 bases; junction bases not matched to a gene: 5. The CDR3 has 15 residues. Vbeta (60) and Jbeta (13) primers were used in the PCR. Sequenced by immunoSEQ multiplex PCR; TCRdb stores in-frame clones only, minus some. The table includes roughly 150,000 clones, about 82% detected once. In regard to this clone: Its antigen remains unknown. Additional DNA sequences in this sample encode the identical CDR3.

This TCR came from a man aged 25 to 40 in good health. This rearrangement joins TRBV9 to TRBJ2-1; 9 bases are shared with TRBD2. Sequences were obtained from PBMCs. CDR3 DNA: TGTGCCAGCAGCGTAAGTAGCGGGAGTGGCAATGAGCAGTTCTTC. This translates into CASSVSSGSGNEQFF. Full variable domain (outside the CDR3, taken from reference TRBV9 and TRBJ2-1): DSGVTQTPKHLITATGQRVTLRCSPRSGDLSVYWYQQSLDQGLQFLIQYYNGEERAKGNILERFSAQQFPDLHSELNLSSLELGDSALYFCASSVSSGSGNEQFFGPGTRLTVL.